This TCR beta chain was sequenced in a study of blood T cell repertoires in COVID-19. As for the study in general: T cells, B-cell-depleted T cells, or PBMCs provided the cDNA or gDNA that served as material.

In the study's own analysis: Researchers report that nucleated cell counts were estimated from reference gene primer amplification. Only in-frame clones appear in the TCRdb table, and some are missing; sequencing was by immunoSEQ multiplex PCR. V and J calls and clone size are as listed in that table; D and trimming were resolved from the DNA. The table records under 250,000 clones, roughly 84% of them present only once. Germline CDR1 and CDR2: LNHDA and SQIVND (reference sequence). The CDR3 has 16 residues. V lost 6 bases to trimming and J lost 1 base; unmatched junction nucleotides: 6. This TCR was recovered from a human donor in a cohort sampled during active COVID-19. This chain links TRBV19 with TRBJ2-1; TRBD2 aligns across 10 bases. The sample consisted of peripheral blood. This chain's CDR3 is CASRSGTSESYNEQFF. The CDR3 DNA reads TGTGCCAGTAGATCAGGGACTAGCGAGTCCTACAATGAGCAGTTCTTC.